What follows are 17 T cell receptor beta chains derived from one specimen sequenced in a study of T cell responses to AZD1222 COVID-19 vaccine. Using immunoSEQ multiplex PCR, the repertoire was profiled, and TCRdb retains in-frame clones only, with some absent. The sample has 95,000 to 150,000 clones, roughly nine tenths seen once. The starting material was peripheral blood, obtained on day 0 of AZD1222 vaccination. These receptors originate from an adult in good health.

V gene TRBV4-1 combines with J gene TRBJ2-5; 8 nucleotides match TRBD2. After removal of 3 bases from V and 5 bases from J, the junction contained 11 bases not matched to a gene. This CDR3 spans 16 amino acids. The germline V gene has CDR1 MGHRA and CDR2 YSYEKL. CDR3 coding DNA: TGCGCCAGCAGCCAGTTTTCCGGGACTAGGCGGGAGACCCAGTACTTC. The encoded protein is CASSQFSGTRRETQYF.

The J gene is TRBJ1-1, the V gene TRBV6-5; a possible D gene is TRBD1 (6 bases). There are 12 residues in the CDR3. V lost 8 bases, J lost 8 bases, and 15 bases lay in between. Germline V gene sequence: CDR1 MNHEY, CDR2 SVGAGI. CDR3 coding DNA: TGTGCCAGCGGCCGGCAGGGGCCCGAAGCTTTCTTT. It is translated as CASGRQGPEAFF.

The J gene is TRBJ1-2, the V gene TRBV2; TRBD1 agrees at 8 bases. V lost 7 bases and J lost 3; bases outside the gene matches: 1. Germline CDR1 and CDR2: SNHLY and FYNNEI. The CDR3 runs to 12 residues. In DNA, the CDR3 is TGTGCCAGCAACAGGGGGGACTATGGCTACACCTTC. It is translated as CASNRGDYGYTF.

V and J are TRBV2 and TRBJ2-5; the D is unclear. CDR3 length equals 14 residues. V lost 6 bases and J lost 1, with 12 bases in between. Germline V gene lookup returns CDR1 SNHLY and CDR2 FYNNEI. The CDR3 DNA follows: TGTGCCAGCAGGCCAGACATGGGCCAAGAGACCCAGTACTTC. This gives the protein CASRPDMGQETQYF. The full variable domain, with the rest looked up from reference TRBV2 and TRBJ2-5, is EPEVTQTPSHQVTQMGQEVILRCVPISNHLYFYWYRQILGQKVEFLVSFYNNEISEKSEIFDDQFSVERPDGSNFTLKIRSTKLEDSAMYFCASRPDMGQETQYFGPGTRLLVL.

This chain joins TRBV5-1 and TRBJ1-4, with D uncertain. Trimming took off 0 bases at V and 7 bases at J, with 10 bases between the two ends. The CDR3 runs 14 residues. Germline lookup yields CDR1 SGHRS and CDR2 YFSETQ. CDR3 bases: TGCGCCAGCAGCTTGGTTCTTGACGGTGAAAAACTGTTTTTT. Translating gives CASSLVLDGEKLFF.

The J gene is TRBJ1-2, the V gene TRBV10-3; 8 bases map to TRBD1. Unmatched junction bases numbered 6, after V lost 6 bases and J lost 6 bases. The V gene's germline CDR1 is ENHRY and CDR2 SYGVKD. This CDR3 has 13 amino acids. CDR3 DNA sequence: TGTGCCATCAGAGCAGGGGGCACGGATGGCTACACCTTC. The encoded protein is CAIRAGGTDGYTF.

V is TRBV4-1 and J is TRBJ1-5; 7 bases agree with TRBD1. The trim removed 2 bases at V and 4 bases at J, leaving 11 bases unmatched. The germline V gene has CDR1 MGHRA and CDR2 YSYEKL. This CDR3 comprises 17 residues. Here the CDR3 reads CASSQFPFGTDNQPQHF. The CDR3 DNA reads TGCGCCAGCAGCCAATTCCCATTTGGGACAGATAATCAGCCCCAGCATTTT.

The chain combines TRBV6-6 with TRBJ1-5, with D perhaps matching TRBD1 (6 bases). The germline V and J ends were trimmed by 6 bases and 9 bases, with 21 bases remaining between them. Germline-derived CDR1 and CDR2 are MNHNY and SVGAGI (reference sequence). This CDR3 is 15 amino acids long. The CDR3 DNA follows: TGTGCCAGCAGCCCCGGGTGGGGGGCCCAATGGCCCCAGCATTTT. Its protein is CASSPGWGAQWPQHF.

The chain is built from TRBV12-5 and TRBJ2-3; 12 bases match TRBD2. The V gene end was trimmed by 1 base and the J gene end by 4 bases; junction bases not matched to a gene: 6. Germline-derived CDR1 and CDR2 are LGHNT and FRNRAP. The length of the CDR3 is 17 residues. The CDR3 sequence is CASGLGTSSGGADTQYF. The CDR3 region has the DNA TGTGCTAGTGGTTTGGGAACTTCTAGCGGGGGGGCAGATACGCAGTATTTT.

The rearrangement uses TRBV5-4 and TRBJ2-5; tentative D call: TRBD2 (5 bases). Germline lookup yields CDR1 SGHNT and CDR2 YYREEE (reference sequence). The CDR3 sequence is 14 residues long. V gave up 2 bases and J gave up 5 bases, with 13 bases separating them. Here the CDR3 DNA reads TGTGCCAGCAGCTTATGGGGATGGGAGGAGACCCAGTACTTC. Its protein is CASSLWGWEETQYF.

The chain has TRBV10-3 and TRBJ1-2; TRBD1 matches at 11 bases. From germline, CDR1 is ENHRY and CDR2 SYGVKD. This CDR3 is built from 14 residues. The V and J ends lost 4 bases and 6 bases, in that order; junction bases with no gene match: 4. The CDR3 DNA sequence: TGTGCCATCAGTGGAGGACAGGGGGCGCATGGCTACACCTTC. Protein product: CAISGGQGAHGYTF.

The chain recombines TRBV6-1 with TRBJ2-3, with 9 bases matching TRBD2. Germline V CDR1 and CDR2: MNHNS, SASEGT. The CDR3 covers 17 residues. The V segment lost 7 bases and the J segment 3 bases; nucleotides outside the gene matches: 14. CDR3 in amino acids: CASIDGAGGPWTDTQYF. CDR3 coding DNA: TGTGCCAGCATTGACGGAGCGGGAGGACCGTGGACAGATACGCAGTATTTT.

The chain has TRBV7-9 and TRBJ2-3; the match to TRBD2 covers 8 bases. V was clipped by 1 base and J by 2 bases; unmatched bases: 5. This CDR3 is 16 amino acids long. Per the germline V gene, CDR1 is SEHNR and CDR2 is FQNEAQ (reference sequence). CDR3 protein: CASSLDLAGPTDTQYF. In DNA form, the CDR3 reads TGTGCCAGCAGCTTAGATTTAGCGGGGCCCACAGATACGCAGTATTTT.

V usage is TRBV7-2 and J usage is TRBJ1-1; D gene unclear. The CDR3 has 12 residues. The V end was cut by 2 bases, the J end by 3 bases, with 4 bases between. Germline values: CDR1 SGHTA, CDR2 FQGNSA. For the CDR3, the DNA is TGTGCCAGCAGCTTATGGGACACTGAAGCTTTCTTT. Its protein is CASSLWDTEAFF.

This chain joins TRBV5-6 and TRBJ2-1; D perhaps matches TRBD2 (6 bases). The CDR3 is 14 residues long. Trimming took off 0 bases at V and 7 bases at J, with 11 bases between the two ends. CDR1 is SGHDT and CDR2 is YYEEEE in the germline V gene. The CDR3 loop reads CASSLAGTSNEQFF. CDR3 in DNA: TGTGCCAGCAGCTTGGCAGGGACTTCGAATGAGCAGTTCTTC.

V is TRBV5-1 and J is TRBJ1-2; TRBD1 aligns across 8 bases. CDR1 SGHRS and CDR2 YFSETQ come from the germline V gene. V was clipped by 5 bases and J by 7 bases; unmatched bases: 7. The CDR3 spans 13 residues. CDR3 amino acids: CASSFQGAAGYTF. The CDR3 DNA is TGCGCCAGCAGTTTTCAGGGGGCGGCTGGCTACACCTTC.

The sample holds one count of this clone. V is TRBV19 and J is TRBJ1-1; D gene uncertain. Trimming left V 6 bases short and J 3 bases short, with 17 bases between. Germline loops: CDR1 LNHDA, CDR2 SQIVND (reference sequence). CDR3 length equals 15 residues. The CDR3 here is CASSRAHPPDTEAFF. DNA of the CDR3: TGTGCCAGTAGCCGGGCCCACCCACCGGACACTGAAGCTTTCTTT.